Below, one T cell receptor beta chain is given with its context. The CDR3 is 13 residues long. V lost 5 bases, J lost 6 bases, and 4 bases stayed unmatched. Germline CDR1 SGHTS, CDR2 YDEGEE. The sample originates from a study of blood T cell repertoires in COVID-19. Study as a whole: Donors in the United States, Italy and Spain gave samples during acute or convalescent COVID-19.

Authors' methods: Amplification with reference gene primers provided the estimates of nucleated cell counts. Repertoires were generated with immunoSEQ multiplex PCR, while TCRdb's copy carries only in-frame clones and drops some. That table is the source of V, J and clone size, and D and trimming were worked out from the DNA. This table holds approximately 92,000 clones, 81% found once. The chain is built from TRBV5-8 and TRBJ1-5, with 8 bases identical to TRBD1. This clonotype was obtained from a man aged 55-75 years with acute or convalescent COVID-19. The material sequenced was peripheral blood. The CDR3 DNA sequence: TGTGCCAGCAGACGGACAGGGAGTCAGCCCCAGCATTTT. This translates into CASRRTGSQPQHF.